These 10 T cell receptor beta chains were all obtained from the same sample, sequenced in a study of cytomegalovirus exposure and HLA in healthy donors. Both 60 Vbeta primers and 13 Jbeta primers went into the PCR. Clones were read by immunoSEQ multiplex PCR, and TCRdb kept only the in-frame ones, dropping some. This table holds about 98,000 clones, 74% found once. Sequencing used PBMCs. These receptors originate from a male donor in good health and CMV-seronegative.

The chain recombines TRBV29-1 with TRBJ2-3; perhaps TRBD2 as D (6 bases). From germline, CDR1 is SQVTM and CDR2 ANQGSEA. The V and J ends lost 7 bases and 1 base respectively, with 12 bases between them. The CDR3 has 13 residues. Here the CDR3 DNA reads TGCAGCGACCGTCCGGGGGGCACAGATACGCAGTATTTT. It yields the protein CSDRPGGTDTQYF.

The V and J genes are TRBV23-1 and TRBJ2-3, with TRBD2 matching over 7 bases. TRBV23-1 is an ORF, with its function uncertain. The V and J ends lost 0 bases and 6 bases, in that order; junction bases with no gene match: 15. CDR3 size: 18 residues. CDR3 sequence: CASSQSAPGASGTDTQYF. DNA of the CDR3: TGCGCCAGCAGTCAATCTGCCCCGGGCGCTAGCGGAACTGATACGCAGTATTTT.

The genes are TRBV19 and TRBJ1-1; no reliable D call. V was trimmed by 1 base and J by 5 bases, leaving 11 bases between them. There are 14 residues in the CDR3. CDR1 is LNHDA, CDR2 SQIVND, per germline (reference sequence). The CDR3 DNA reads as TGTGCCAGTAGTATAGTTAGCGAGGGAACTGAAGCTTTCTTT. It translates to CASSIVSEGTEAFF.

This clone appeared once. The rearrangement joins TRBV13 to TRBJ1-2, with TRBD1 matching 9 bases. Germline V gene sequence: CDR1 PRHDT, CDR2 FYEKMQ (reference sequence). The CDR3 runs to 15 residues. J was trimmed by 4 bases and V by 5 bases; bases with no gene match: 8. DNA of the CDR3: TGTGCCAGCAGCCCCGGGACAGGGAACGCCTATGGCTACACCTTC. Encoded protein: CASSPGTGNAYGYTF.

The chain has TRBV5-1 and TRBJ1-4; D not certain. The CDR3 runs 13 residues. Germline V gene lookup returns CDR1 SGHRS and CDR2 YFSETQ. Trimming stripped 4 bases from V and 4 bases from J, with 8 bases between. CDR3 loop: CASSRESNEKLFF. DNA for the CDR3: TGCGCCAGCAGCCGGGAGAGTAATGAAAAACTGTTTTTT.

The CDR3 spells CAWSVGMLADQETQYF. The CDR3 coding sequence is TGTGCCTGGAGTGTTGGGATGCTAGCGGACCAAGAGACCCAGTACTTC. This rearrangement joins TRBV30 to TRBJ2-5, with 7 bases identical to TRBD2. V lost 0 bases and J lost 0; bases outside the gene matches: 7. CDR3 length: 16 amino acids. Germline values: CDR1 GTSNPN, CDR2 SVGIG (reference sequence).

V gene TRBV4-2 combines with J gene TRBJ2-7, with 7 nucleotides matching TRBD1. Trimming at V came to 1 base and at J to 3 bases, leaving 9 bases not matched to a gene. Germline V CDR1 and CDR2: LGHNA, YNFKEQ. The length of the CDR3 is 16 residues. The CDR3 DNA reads TGTGCCAGCAGCCAAGGGCTCTCGGGACAGTACTACGAGCAGTACTTC. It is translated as CASSQGLSGQYYEQYF.

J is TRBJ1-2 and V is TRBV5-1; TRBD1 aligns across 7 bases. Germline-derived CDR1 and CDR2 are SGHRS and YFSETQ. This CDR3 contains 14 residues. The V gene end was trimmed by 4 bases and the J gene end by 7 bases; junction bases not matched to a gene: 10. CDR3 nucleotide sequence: TGCGCCAGCAGCGGTGGTGGGACAGTTCCTGGCTACACCTTC. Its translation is CASSGGGTVPGYTF.

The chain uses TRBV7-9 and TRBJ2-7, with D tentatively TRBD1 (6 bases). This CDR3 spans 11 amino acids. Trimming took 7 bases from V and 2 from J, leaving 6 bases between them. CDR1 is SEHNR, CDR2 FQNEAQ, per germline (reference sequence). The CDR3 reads CASTGAYEQYF. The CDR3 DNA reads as TGTGCCAGCACAGGGGCCTACGAGCAGTACTTC.

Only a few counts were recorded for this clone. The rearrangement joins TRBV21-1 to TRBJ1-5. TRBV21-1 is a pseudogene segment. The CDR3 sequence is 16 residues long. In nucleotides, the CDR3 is TGTGCCAGCAGCGCCCCCCGAGAGTTAAGCAATCAGCCCCAGCATTTT. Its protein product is CASSAPRELSNQPQHF.